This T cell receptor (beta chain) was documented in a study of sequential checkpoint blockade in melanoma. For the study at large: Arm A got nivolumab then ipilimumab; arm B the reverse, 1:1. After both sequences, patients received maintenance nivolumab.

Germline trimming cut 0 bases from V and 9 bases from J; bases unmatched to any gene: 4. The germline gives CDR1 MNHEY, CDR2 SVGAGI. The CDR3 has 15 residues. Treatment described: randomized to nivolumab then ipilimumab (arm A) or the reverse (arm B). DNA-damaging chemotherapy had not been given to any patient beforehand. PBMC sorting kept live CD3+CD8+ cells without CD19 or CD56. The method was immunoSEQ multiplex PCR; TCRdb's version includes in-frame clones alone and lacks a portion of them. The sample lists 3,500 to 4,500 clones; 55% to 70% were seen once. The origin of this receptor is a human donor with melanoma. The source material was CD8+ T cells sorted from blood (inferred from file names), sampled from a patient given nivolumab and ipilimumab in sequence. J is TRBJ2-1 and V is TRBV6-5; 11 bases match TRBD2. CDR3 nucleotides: TGTGCCAGCAGTTACTCACTAGCGGGGGCACTTGAGCAGTTCTTC. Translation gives CASSYSLAGALEQFF.